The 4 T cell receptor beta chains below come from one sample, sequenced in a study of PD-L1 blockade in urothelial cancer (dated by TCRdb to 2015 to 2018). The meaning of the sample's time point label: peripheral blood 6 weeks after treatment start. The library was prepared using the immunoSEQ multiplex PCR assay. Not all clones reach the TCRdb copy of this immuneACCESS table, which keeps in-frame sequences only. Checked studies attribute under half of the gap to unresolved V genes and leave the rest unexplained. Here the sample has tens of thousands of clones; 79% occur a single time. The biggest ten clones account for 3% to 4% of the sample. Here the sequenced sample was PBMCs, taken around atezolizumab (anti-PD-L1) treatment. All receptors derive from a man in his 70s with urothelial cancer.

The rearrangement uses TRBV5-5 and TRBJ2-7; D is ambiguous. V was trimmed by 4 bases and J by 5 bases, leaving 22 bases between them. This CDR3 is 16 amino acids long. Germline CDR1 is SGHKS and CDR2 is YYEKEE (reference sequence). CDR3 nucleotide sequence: TGTGCCAGCAGCCTTCCAACCCCAGGTATGAGTGACGAGCAGTACTTC. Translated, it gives CASSLPTPGMSDEQYF.

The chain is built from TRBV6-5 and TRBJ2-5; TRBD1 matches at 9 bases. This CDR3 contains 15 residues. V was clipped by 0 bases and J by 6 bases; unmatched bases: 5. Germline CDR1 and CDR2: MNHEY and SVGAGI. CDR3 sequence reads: CASSYSRQGVKTQYF. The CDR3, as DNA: TGTGCCAGCAGTTACTCCAGACAGGGGGTAAAGACCCAGTACTTC.

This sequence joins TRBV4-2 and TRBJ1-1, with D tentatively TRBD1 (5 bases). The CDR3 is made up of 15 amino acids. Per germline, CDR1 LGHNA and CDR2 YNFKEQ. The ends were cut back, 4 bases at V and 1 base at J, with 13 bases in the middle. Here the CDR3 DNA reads TGTGCCAGCAGCCCCTGGGACTCTGAGAACACTGAAGCTTTCTTT. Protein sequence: CASSPWDSENTEAFF.

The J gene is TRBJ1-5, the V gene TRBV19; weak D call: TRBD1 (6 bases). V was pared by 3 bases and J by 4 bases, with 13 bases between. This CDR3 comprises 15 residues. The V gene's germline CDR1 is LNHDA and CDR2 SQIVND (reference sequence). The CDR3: CASSMWNRDNQPQHF. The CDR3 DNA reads TGTGCCAGTAGTATGTGGAACAGGGATAATCAGCCCCAGCATTTT. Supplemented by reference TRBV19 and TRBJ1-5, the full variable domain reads DGGITQSPKYLFRKEGQNVTLSCEQNLNHDAMYWYRQDPGQGLRLIYYSQIVNDFQKGDIAEGYSVSREKKESFPLTVTSAQKNPTAFYLCASSMWNRDNQPQHFGDGTRLSIL.